These T cell receptor beta chains were read from a single sample in a study of T-cell reconstitution after alpha-beta-depleted transplantation in children. From the PCR reads, TCRdb called clonotypes with MiXCR, one entry per CDR3 protein. Of around 380,000 distinct CDR3 sequences in the sample, roughly a tenth were seen once. The specimen comprised PBMCs from the stem cell graft donor, sampled from the stem cell graft. The origin of the receptors is a human donor who donated a stem cell graft to a child with acute myeloid leukemia. The CDR3 runs from the conserved cysteine through the conserved F or W. A D gene is named only where the DNA matches it firmly. The size entry is marked missing in some rows and otherwise reads once, few, many or a size class.

-	TRBV11-1	TRBJ1-2	-	CPSSRAGALLTNYGYTF	TGTCCCAGCAGCCGGGCGGGGGCGCTCTTAACTAACTATGGCTACACCTTC
TRBD2	TRBV7-2	TRBJ2-7	many	CASSLTSGSREQYF	TGTGCCAGCAGCTTAACCAGCGGGAGCCGCGAGCAGTACTTC
-	TRBV5-1	TRBJ2-3	-	CASSLGVGPDTQYF	TGCGCCAGCAGCTTGGGTGTGGGACCAGATACGCAGTATTTT
TRBD1	TRBV12-3/TRBV12-4	TRBJ2-1	-	CASTGDRGSNDYNEQFF	TGTGCCAGCACTGGGGACAGGGGATCTAATGACTACAATGAGCAGTTCTTC
TRBD1	TRBV5-1	TRBJ1-1	-	CASKRTGGENTEAFF	TGCGCCAGCAAACGGACAGGTGGGGAGAACACTGAAGCTTTCTTT
TRBD2	TRBV13	TRBJ2-3	few	CASSTLTSGGYTDTQYF	TGTGCCAGCAGCACCCTGACTAGCGGGGGATACACAGATACGCAGTATTTT
-	TRBV5-1	TRBJ2-3	few	CASSLDYYTQYF	TGCGCCAGCAGCTTGGATTACTATACGCAGTATTTT
-	TRBV11-2	TRBJ2-2	few	CASSPQGFSGELFF	TGTGCCAGCAGCCCACAGGGCTTCAGCGGGGAGCTGTTTTTT
-	TRBV7-8	TRBJ2-2	-	CASSLKQGGTGELFF	TGTGCCAGCAGCTTGAAGCAGGGGGGCACCGGGGAGCTGTTTTTT
-	TRBV4-2	TRBJ2-3	few	CASSQDPRTDTQYF	TGTGCCAGCAGCCAAGATCCCAGGACAGATACGCAGTATTTT
TRBD2	TRBV18	TRBJ2-3	few	CASRLTSGMTDTQYF	TGTGCCAGCCGCCTCACTAGCGGGATGACAGATACGCAGTATTTT
-	TRBV6-5	TRBJ2-7	-	CASSSPTLLSYEQYF	TGTGCCAGCAGTTCCCCTACATTACTCTCCTACGAGCAGTACTTC
-	TRBV4-2	TRBJ1-2	few	CASSQDRDLYGYTF	TGTGCCAGCAGCCAAGACCGGGATCTTTATGGCTACACCTTC
-	TRBV19	TRBJ2-4	-	CASSPIGIENIQYF	TGTGCCAGTAGCCCCATTGGGATCGAAAACATTCAGTACTTC
-	TRBV5-1	TRBJ2-6	-	CASSDPRGLSGANVLTF	TGCGCCAGCAGCGACCCCAGGGGCCTATCTGGGGCCAACGTCCTGACTTTC
TRBD1	TRBV9	TRBJ1-2	few	CASSVDGQGDYGYTF	TGTGCCAGCAGCGTAGACGGACAGGGTGACTATGGCTACACCTTC
-	TRBV5-5	TRBJ1-6	-	CASSLGREQGSPLHF	TGTGCCAGCAGCTTGGGACGGGAGCAAGGTTCACCCCTCCACTTT